The 9 T cell receptor beta chains below all came from one sample that was sequenced in a study of blood T cells in healthy people across ages. Through a sample-barcoded 5' primer and a J-beta primer mix, a second PCR was run for roughly 6 to 12 cycles. TCRdb called the 5' RACE reads again in MiXCR, with one record for every CDR3 protein. The sample yields approximately 800,000 distinct CDR3 sequences, around 24% seen once. The sample also formed part of further work on T cells of mothers and their children.

Material for sequencing was blood. The receptors stem from a boy younger than 18 in good health.

V usage is TRBV12-3 or TRBV12-4 and J usage is TRBJ1-2; 8 bases are a match to TRBD1. The V segment lost 5 bases and the J segment 3 bases; nucleotides outside the gene matches: 8. This CDR3 is built from 15 residues. CDR3 in DNA: TGTGCCAGCAGTCGGACAGGGTACCCCCACTATGGCTACACCTTC. It is translated as CASSRTGYPHYGYTF.

This clonotype was observed once. V usage is TRBV6-5 and J usage is TRBJ1-2, with D perhaps matching TRBD1 (5 bases). Per the germline V gene, CDR1 is MNHEY and CDR2 is SVGAGI. Between the trimmed V and J ends, which lost 5 bases and 7 bases, there was a span of 14 bases. The CDR3 length is 13 residues. CDR3 region: CASSPGGGGGYTF. The CDR3 DNA follows: TGTGCCAGCAGTCCCGGTGGGGGAGGTGGCTACACCTTC.

The genes are TRBV6-2 or TRBV6-3 and TRBJ1-2; no clear D. Germline V lookup: CDR1 MNHEY, CDR2 SVGEGT. The CDR3 loop spans 12 amino acids. The ends were cut back, 7 bases at V and 2 bases at J, with 8 bases in the middle. The CDR3 spells CASKTRNYGYTF. The CDR3, as DNA: TGTGCCAGCAAGACACGGAACTATGGCTACACCTTC.

The chain is built from TRBV7-2 and TRBJ2-5, with 8 bases fitting TRBD2. Germline loops: CDR1 SGHTA, CDR2 FQGNSA. CDR3 length: 16 amino acids. The trim removed 5 bases at V and 6 bases at J, leaving 14 bases unmatched. In DNA, the CDR3 is TGTGCCAGCAGCCCGGGGACTAGTGTCGGGAGGAAGACCCAGTACTTC. Translated: CASSPGTSVGRKTQYF.

The V gene is TRBV30, the J gene TRBJ2-7; a possible D gene is TRBD2 (5 bases). V lost 4 bases, J lost 1 base, and 11 bases lay in between. CDR3 length equals 13 residues. Germline V gives CDR1 GTSNPN, CDR2 SVGIG (reference sequence). The CDR3 reads CAWMEALSYEQYF. Written as DNA, the CDR3 is TGTGCCTGGATGGAGGCGCTTTCCTACGAGCAGTACTTC.

This chain connects TRBV12-5 to TRBJ1-3; D unclear. This CDR3 region has 14 residues. CDR1 and CDR2 (germline): LGHNT, FRNRAP. With 7 bases removed from V and 2 bases from J, the gap between germline ends came to 12 bases. CDR3 bases: TGTGCTAGTGCTAGAGAGGCGGCTGGAAACACCATATATTTT. Encoded protein: CASAREAAGNTIYF.

The chain joins TRBV3-1 to TRBJ2-7, with D unclear. Germline V gene lookup returns CDR1 LGHDT and CDR2 YNNKEL (reference sequence). V lost 0 bases and J lost 5, with 5 bases in between. This CDR3 spans 12 amino acids. The CDR3 spells CASSQDSHEQYF. CDR3 DNA: TGTGCCAGCAGCCAAGATTCCCACGAGCAGTACTTC.

The V and J genes are TRBV5-6 and TRBJ1-2; TRBD1 matches at 7 bases. Losses at the gene ends were 3 bases for V and 7 bases for J; bases not matched to a gene: 9. The CDR3 runs to 14 residues. Germline CDR1 is SGHDT and CDR2 is YYEEEE. The CDR3 DNA reads as TGTGCCAGCAGCTACGGGACAGAATCTTCTGGCTACACCTTC. Its translation: CASSYGTESSGYTF.

This clonotype was seen only a few times. V gene TRBV10-3 combines with J gene TRBJ2-1; 7 nucleotides match TRBD2. Matching the DNA end better, TRBJ2-7 makes the J call doubtful. Germline V gene lookup returns CDR1 ENHRY and CDR2 SYGVKD. The CDR3 consists of 14 residues. The CDR3 region is CAISEKAGRYEQYF. For the CDR3, the DNA is TGTGCCATCAGTGAAAAAGCGGGGCGCTACGAGCAGTACTTC.